This TCR beta chain stems from a study of blood T cell repertoires in COVID-19. Turning to the study itself: Donors in the United States, Italy and Spain gave samples during acute or convalescent COVID-19. T cells, B-cell-depleted T cells, or PBMCs supplied cDNA or gDNA.

Original methodology: Using reference gene primer amplification, nucleated cell counts were estimated. TCRdb keeps only in-frame clones here, not all; method: immunoSEQ multiplex PCR. The V and J calls and the clone size are those of that table, but D and trimming were determined from the DNA. The data contain some 340,000 clones, roughly 90% of them singletons. This CDR3 contains 13 residues. Trimming left V 4 bases short and J 5 bases short, with 12 bases between. The germline gives CDR1 SQVTM, CDR2 ANQGSEA. The sample comprised PBMCs or T cells enriched from blood (not recorded which). The TCR sequence derives from a woman in her 30s who had been exposed to COVID-19. This chain connects TRBV29-1 to TRBJ1-5; perhaps TRBD1 as D (5 bases). CDR3 sequence (DNA): TGCAGCGTTGGGACATCAGCAGATCAGCCCCAGCATTTT. This codes for CSVGTSADQPQHF.